A single count supports the clone carrying this T cell receptor (beta chain). The entry originates in a study of blood T cell repertoires in COVID-19. On the study more broadly: Samples came from the United States, Italy and Spain, spanning acute and convalescent COVID-19. Sources were T cells, B-cell-depleted T cells, or PBMCs; the material itself was cDNA or gDNA.

This CDR3 comprises 12 residues. With 3 bases removed from V and 11 bases from J, the gap between germline ends came to 13 bases. In germline, CDR1 is SGHVS, CDR2 FQNEAQ. As handled by the study authors: It was from reference gene primer amplification that nucleated cell counts were estimated. Profiled with immunoSEQ multiplex PCR; TCRdb holds only in-frame clones, not every one. For V, J and clone size, that table is used; D and trimming come from the DNA. Counted here are 70,000 to 85,000 clones, about four fifths occurring once; the ten biggest clones make up around 9.3%. The TCR comes from a man aged 60 to 69 with acute or convalescent COVID-19. Input material: peripheral blood. The chain combines TRBV7-8 with TRBJ1-1, with a tentative D call TRBD1 (6 bases). CDR3 DNA sequence: TGTGCCAGCAGCTTGCGACAGGTAGAGGCTTTCTTT. Amino acid sequence: CASSLRQVEAFF.